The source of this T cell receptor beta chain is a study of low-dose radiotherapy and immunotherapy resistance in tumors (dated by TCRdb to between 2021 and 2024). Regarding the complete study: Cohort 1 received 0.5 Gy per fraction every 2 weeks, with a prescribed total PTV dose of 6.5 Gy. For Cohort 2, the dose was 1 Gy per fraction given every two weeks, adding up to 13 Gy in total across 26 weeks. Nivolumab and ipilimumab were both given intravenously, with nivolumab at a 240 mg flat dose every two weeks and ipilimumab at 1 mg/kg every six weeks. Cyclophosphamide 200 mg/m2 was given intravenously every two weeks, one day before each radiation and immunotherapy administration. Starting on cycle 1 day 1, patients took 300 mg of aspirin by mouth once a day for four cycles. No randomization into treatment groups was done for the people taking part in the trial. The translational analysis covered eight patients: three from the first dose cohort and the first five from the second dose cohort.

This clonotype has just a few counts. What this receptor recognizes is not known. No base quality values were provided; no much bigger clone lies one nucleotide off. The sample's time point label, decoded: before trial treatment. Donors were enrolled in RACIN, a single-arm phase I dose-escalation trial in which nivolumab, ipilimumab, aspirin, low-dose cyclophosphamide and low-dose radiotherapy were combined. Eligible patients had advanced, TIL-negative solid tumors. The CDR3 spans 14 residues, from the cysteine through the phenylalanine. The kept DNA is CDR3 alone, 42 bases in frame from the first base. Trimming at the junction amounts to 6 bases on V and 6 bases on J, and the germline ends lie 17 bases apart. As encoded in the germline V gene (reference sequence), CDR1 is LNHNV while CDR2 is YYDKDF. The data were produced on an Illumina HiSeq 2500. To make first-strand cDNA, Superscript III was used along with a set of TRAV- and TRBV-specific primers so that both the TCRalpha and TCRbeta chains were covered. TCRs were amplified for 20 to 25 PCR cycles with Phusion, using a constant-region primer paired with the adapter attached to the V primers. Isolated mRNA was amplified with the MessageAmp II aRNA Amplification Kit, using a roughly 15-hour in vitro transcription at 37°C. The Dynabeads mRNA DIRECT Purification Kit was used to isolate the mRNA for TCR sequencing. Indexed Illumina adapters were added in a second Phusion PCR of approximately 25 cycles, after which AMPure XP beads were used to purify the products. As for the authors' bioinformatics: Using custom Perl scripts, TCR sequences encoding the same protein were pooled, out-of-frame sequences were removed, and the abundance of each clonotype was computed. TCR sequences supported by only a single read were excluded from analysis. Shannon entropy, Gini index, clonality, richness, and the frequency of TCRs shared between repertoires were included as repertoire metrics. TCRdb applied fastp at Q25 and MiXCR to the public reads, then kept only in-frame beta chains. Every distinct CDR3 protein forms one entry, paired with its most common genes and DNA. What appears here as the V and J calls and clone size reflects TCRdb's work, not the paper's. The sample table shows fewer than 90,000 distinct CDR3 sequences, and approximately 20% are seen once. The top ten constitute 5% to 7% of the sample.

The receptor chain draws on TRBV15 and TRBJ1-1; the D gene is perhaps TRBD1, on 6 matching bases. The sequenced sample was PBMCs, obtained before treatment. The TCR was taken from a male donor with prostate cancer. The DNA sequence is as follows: TGTGCCACCAGACAGGGAACTCTGCGCGCTGAAGCTTTCTTT. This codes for CATRQGTLRAEAFF.